This is a list of T cell receptor beta chains from one sample in a study of T cells after yellow fever vaccination. Each CDR3 protein gets one entry after TCRdb re-called the 5' RACE reads with MiXCR. In the table there are some 560,000 distinct CDR3 sequences, less than 20% of which are singletons. Sequences were derived from PBMCs, sampled around 5 days after the first yellow fever vaccination. The receptors come from a man younger than 30 who received the YFV17D yellow fever vaccine. CDR3s leave out the opening cysteine and the closing phenylalanine or tryptophan.

V gene,CDR3 protein
TRBV5-1,ASSSGTSIDEQF
TRBV11-2,ASSLIRQGGNEQF
TRBV5-1,ASSLGTARIEAF
TRBV7-9,ASSSQQGEGQPQH
TRBV7-8,ASSPRGTVTYEQY
TRBV20-1,SAPGTGGEKLF
TRBV7-2,ASGRDRGEETQY
TRBV4-1,ASSPGTGREQY
TRBV12-3/TRBV12-4,ASSLHGTDSPLGYT
TRBV10-3,AISPRDFVLGNTEAF
TRBV4-2,ASSQVVGTGSTDTQY
TRBV7-8,ASSLGSGGGNEQF
TRBV5-1,ASTRESSSNYGYT
TRBV6-2/TRBV6-3,ASSGDRGLVNTEAF
TRBV5-1,ASSYQGGAYTDTQY
TRBV4-1,ASSLSRTSGGYNEQF
TRBV7-2,ASSLAVGAGGDTQY
TRBV27,ASTRFGEYNEQF
TRBV5-1,ASSPDGQGVNN
TRBV5-1,ASSRTGTDQETQY
TRBV6-2/TRBV6-3,ASTRMTARNTEAF
TRBV20-1,SASPQGAHTEAF
TRBV7-2,ASSLVYVRGHGELF
TRBV29-1,SVAVTGDYGYT
TRBV5-1,ASSLALRSLSPLH
TRBV4-3,ASSQLTNYGYT
TRBV30,AWSADRGGQPQH
TRBV7-3,ASSPGQGLVNEQF
TRBV5-1,ASTPTPGQGMNTQY
TRBV4-2,ASSQAEGGGSYEQF
TRBV19,ASSIVGHSNQPQH
TRBV27,ASSSYPPSSYEQY
TRBV4-1,ASRRQGAMESF
TRBV25-1,ATTMGSYEQY
TRBV12-3/TRBV12-4,ATTDRVSYEQY
TRBV9,ASSAYTGELF
TRBV11-2,ASSLAYRDRSGYT
TRBV7-9,ASSLIIRITDTQY
TRBV4-2,ASSQDPSEGRGSTDTQY
TRBV28,ASSLRQDGSEKLF
TRBV20-1,SAVGDPNTDTQY
TRBV5-1,ASSGDRGPQETQY
TRBV7-2,ASSFELEAF
TRBV30,AWSVATGVESPLH
TRBV18,ASSPGDLSLDQPQH
TRBV7-2,ASSLGAGDIYNEQF
TRBV5-1,ASSFLAGPEDTQY
TRBV12-3/TRBV12-4,ASKRGDMGYT
TRBV12-3/TRBV12-4,ASSLGGPTYEQY
TRBV7-3,ASSQTVGAEQY
TRBV5-1,ASSSTLRGETQY
TRBV12-3/TRBV12-4,ATAPGEGSTDTQY
TRBV7-9,ASSLVRTGKYNEQF
TRBV7-6,ASSKLERHDSPLH
TRBV4-3,ASSQGRTLPGELF
TRBV24-1,ATSDLHNRNSYEQY
TRBV9,ASSPRRDNSPLH
TRBV19,ASSPIGRGRTEAF
TRBV5-1,ASSLQINEQF
TRBV30,AWSRQRNEKLF